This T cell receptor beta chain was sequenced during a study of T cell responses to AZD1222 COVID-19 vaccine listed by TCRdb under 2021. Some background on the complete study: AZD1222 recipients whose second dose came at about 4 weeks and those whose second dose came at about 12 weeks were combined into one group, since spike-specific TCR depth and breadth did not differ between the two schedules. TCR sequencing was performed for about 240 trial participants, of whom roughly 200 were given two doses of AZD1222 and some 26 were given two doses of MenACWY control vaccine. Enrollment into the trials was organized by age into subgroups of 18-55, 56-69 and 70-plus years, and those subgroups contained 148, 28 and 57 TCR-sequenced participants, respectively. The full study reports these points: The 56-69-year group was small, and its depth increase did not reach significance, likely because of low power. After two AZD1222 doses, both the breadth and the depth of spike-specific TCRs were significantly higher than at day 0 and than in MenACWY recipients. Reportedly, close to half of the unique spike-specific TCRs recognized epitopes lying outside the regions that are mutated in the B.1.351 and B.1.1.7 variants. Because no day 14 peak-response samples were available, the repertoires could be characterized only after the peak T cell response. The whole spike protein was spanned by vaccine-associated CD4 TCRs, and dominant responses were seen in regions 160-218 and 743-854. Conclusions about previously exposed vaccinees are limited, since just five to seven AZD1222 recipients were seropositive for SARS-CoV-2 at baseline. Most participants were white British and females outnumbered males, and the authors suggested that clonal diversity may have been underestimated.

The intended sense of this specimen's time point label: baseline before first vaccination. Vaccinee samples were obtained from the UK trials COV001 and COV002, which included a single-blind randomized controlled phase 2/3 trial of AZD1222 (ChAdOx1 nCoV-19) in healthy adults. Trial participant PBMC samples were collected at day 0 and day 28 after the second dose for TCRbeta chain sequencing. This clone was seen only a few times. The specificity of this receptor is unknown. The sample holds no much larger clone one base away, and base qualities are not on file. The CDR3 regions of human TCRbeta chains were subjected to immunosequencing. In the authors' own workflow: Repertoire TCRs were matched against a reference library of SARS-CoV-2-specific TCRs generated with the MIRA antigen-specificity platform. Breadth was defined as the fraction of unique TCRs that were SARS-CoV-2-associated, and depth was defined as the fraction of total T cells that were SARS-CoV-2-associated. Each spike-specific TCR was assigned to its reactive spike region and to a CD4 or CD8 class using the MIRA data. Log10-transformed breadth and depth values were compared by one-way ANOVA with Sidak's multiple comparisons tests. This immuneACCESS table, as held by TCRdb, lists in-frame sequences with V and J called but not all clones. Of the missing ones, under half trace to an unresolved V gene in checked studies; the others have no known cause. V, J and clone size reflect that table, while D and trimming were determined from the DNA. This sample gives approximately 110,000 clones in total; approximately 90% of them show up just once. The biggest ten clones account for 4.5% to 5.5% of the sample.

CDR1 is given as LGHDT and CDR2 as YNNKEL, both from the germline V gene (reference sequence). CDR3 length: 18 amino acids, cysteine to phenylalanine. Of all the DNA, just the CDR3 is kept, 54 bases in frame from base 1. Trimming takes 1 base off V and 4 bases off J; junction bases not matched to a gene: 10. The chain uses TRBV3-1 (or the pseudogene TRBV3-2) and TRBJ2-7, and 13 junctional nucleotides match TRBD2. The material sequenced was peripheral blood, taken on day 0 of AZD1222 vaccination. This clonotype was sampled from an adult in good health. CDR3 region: CASSQGVALAGGRYEQYF. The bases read TGTGCCAGCAGCCAAGGGGTGGCACTAGCGGGGGGGCGGTACGAGCAGTACTTC.